This note documents a single TCR beta chain sequence. This entry comes from a study of blood T cell repertoires in COVID-19. Background on the study: Sources were T cells, B-cell-depleted T cells, or PBMCs; the material itself was cDNA or gDNA.

In the original processing: Nucleated cell number was recorded as an estimate derived from reference gene primer amplification. TCRdb's table, derived via immunoSEQ multiplex PCR, lists solely in-frame clones and lacks some. The D gene and trimming were derived from the DNA, and the V and J assignments and clone size from that table. The table includes about 200,000 clones, around 89% detected once. Germline CDR1 and CDR2: SGHNT and YYREEE (reference sequence). The CDR3 contains 14 residues. V was pared by 4 bases and J by 7 bases, with 14 bases between. The source of this sequence is a woman in her thirties or forties with acute or convalescent COVID-19. The sample consisted of peripheral blood. The J gene is TRBJ1-4, the V gene TRBV5-4; weak D call: TRBD1 (5 bases). The CDR3 bases are TGTGCCAGCAGCGGGGAGGGGTTGGGTGAAAAACTGTTTTTT. Translated, it gives CASSGEGLGEKLFF.